This T cell receptor (beta chain) comes out of a study of shared clonotypes between healthy human individuals. The CDR3 is 13 amino acids. CDR1 SGHRS and CDR2 YFSETQ come from the germline V gene. V lost 0 bases, J lost 3 bases, and 7 bases lay in between. Points on this clone: Additional DNA sequences in this sample encode the identical CDR3.

Each subset's genomic DNA was split evenly across several immunoSEQ plates. The repertoire was sequenced with immunoSEQ multiplex PCR; TCRdb's copy has only in-frame clones and lacks some. The sample consists of over a million clones, 96% of them appearing once. The rearrangement joins TRBV5-1 to TRBJ2-7; D remains unclear. Sequences were obtained from naive CD4+ T cells sorted from blood. Regarding subset: CD45RA+ positively selected. The TCR was taken from a man in his thirties or forties in good health. The CDR3 sequence: CASSLVGNYEQYF. The CDR3 nucleotides read TGCGCCAGCAGCTTGGTGGGAAACTACGAGCAGTACTTC.